This T cell receptor (beta chain) derives from a study of shared clonotypes between healthy human individuals. Clones were sequenced by immunoSEQ multiplex PCR, and TCRdb holds only the in-frame ones, with some missing. The repertoire holds millions of clones, with about 94% as singletons. The study's findings and limits: In this cohort, only blood was sampled, and tissue repertoires likely differ. Rarefaction revealed incomplete sorted-subset sequencing despite large depth. A generally larger estimated richness was seen in naive subsets than in memory subsets. The naive CD4 repertoires of several donors were compared, and around 5% of clonotypes were shared.

This clone was observed a single time. The antigen remains unidentified. Naive CD8 cells were CD45RO-negative, positively selected for CCR7, excluding terminally differentiated effector memory CD45RA+ cells. Trimming removed 3 bases from V and 0 bases from J, with 14 bases in between. CDR3 length: 16 residues. The V gene's germline CDR1 is SGDLS and CDR2 YYNGEE. The gene calls are TRBV9 and TRBJ2-3; D not certain. The sequencing input was naive CD8+ T cells sorted from blood. The receptor comes from a man aged 18 to 30 in good health. CDR3 residues: CASSGGTALSTDTQYF. The DNA for the CDR3 is TGTGCCAGCAGCGGGGGAACAGCTCTGAGCACAGATACGCAGTATTTT.